This passage covers 8 T cell receptor beta chains from one sample sequenced in a study of sequential checkpoint blockade in melanoma. Only in-frame clones appear in the TCRdb table, and some are missing; sequencing was by immunoSEQ multiplex PCR. The table records 2,000 or so clones, around a fifth of them present only once. Regarding treatment: randomized to nivolumab then ipilimumab (arm A) or the reverse (arm B). The sample here was tumor tissue (inferred from file names), taken from a patient given nivolumab and ipilimumab in sequence. The receptors here all came from a human donor with melanoma.

By share, this clone counts as medium-sized. The chain joins TRBV4-1 to TRBJ1-1; D unresolved. The germline V and J ends were trimmed by 2 bases and 1 base, with 8 bases remaining between them. The CDR3 totals 14 residues. Germline values: CDR1 MGHRA, CDR2 YSYEKL. The CDR3 sequence: CASSQRFSNTEAFF. CDR3 nucleotide sequence: TGCGCCAGCAGCCAACGGTTCTCGAACACTGAAGCTTTCTTT.

The chain recombines TRBV6-8 with TRBJ2-5; 13 bases match TRBD2. J was trimmed by 5 bases and V by 6 bases; bases with no gene match: 9. CDR3 length equals 16 residues. From germline, CDR1 is MNHGY and CDR2 SAAAGT. The CDR3: CASRRGTSGKVETQYF. In DNA, the CDR3 is TGTGCCAGCAGAAGGGGGACTAGCGGGAAGGTCGAGACCCAGTACTTC.

In its sample, this clone ranks as medium-sized. The CDR3 loop is CASSLEAGASSYEQYF. In DNA, the CDR3 is TGTGCCAGCAGCTTAGAGGCGGGGGCGAGCTCCTACGAGCAGTACTTC. The chain joins TRBV11-3 to TRBJ2-7; D is perhaps TRBD2 (7 bases). Trimming took 0 bases from V and 0 from J, leaving 12 bases between them. The CDR3 loop spans 16 amino acids. In germline, CDR1 is SGHNT, CDR2 YENEEA.

The rearrangement uses TRBV6-8 and TRBJ2-1, with 14 bases that match TRBD2. This CDR3 has 16 amino acids. Germline CDR1 and CDR2: MNHGY and SAAAGT. V lost 5 bases and J lost 6; bases outside the gene matches: 6. The DNA of the CDR3 is TGTGCCAGCAGTGGCAAAGGGACTAGCGGGGGCAATGAGCAGTTCTTC. Translation gives CASSGKGTSGGNEQFF.

This clone counts as medium-sized. The J gene is TRBJ2-7, the V gene TRBV11-3; 8 bases match TRBD1. Per the germline V gene, CDR1 is SGHNT and CDR2 is YENEEA. There are 15 residues in the CDR3. Trimming at V came to 4 bases and at J to 4 bases, leaving 9 bases not matched to a gene. The CDR3 reads CASSSPQGGPYEQYF. The CDR3 DNA reads as TGTGCCAGCAGCTCTCCACAGGGGGGACCGTACGAGCAGTACTTC.

The chain is built from TRBV5-1 and TRBJ1-5; no definite D call. The CDR3 is 14 amino acids. V gave up 0 bases and J gave up 9 bases, with 13 bases separating them. The germline V gene encodes CDR1 SGHRS and CDR2 YFSETQ. CDR3 region: CASSLEVGQRPQHF. CDR3 sequence (DNA): TGCGCCAGCAGCTTGGAGGTGGGTCAGCGGCCCCAGCATTTT. The full variable domain, its missing parts supplied by reference TRBV5-1 and TRBJ1-5, is KAGVTQTPRYLIKTRGQQVTLSCSPISGHRSVSWYQQTPGQGLQFLFEYFSETQRNKGNFPGRFSGRQFSNSRSEMNVSTLELGDSALYLCASSLEVGQRPQHFGDGTRLSIL.

The gene calls are TRBV5-1 and TRBJ2-4; D remains unclear. The V end was cut by 0 bases, the J end by 6 bases, with 10 bases between. Germline V gives CDR1 SGHRS, CDR2 YFSETQ. CDR3 length: 14 amino acids. This chain's CDR3 is CASSLAQRRNIQYF. Here the CDR3 DNA reads TGCGCCAGCAGCTTGGCTCAGCGAAGAAACATTCAGTACTTC. Full variable domain (remainder filled in from reference TRBV5-1 and TRBJ2-4): KAGVTQTPRYLIKTRGQQVTLSCSPISGHRSVSWYQQTPGQGLQFLFEYFSETQRNKGNFPGRFSGRQFSNSRSEMNVSTLELGDSALYLCASSLAQRRNIQYFGAGTRLSVL.

In its sample, this clone was seen a few times. The chain recombines TRBV6-8 with TRBJ2-1; possible D gene TRBD1, 6 bases. CDR3 size: 14 residues. Germline lookup yields CDR1 MNHGY and CDR2 SAAAGT. V lost 7 bases, J lost 2 bases, and 12 bases lay in between. The CDR3 here is CASNPGVAYNEQFF. CDR3 nucleotide sequence: TGTGCCAGCAATCCAGGGGTGGCCTACAATGAGCAGTTCTTC.